Listed below are T cell receptor beta chains from one sample, sequenced in a study of T cells after yellow fever vaccination. TCRdb itself ran the 5' RACE reads through MiXCR, one entry per CDR3 protein. The sample has approximately 180,000 distinct CDR3 sequences, roughly 6.4% seen once. The sequencing here drew on CD4+ T cells sorted from PBMCs, taken on the day of the first yellow fever vaccination. Receptors were obtained from a man between 18 and 29 years old who received the YFV17D yellow fever vaccine. CDR3s include the opening cysteine and the closing phenylalanine or tryptophan. Fields, in order: J gene, D gene, V gene, clone size, CDR3 DNA, CDR3 protein. A D gene is named only where the DNA matches it firmly. Size tells how often a clone was seen (once, few, many) or the class of an expanded clone, and some rows leave it out.

J gene: TRBJ2-3; D gene: -; V gene: TRBV6-1; clone size: many; CDR3 DNA: TGTGCCAGCAGTGAACCAGGACACCCCACAGATACGCAGTATTTT; CDR3 protein: CASSEPGHPTDTQYF
J gene: TRBJ2-1; D gene: TRBD1; V gene: TRBV7-9; clone size: few; CDR3 DNA: TGTGCCAGCAGCCGACAGGGGGCTGTCAATGAGCAGTTCTTC; CDR3 protein: CASSRQGAVNEQFF
J gene: TRBJ2-7; D gene: -; V gene: TRBV11-1; clone size: many; CDR3 DNA: TGTGCCAGCAGCCCAAATGTCGGGGTGAACTCCTACGAGCAGTACTTC; CDR3 protein: CASSPNVGVNSYEQYF
J gene: TRBJ2-1; D gene: TRBD2; V gene: TRBV7-2; clone size: -; CDR3 DNA: TGTGCCAGCAGCTTATTAGCGACTAGCCAGAATGAGCAGTTCTTC; CDR3 protein: CASSLLATSQNEQFF
J gene: TRBJ2-7; D gene: -; V gene: TRBV15; clone size: many; CDR3 DNA: TGTGCCACCAGCACTTACAGGGCGGGGGCCTACGAGCAGTACTTC; CDR3 protein: CATSTYRAGAYEQYF
J gene: TRBJ2-5; D gene: TRBD2; V gene: TRBV11-2; clone size: many; CDR3 DNA: TGTGCCAGCAGCTTAACGGGGGGGTCCGAGACCCAGTACTTC; CDR3 protein: CASSLTGGSETQYF
J gene: TRBJ2-6; D gene: -; V gene: TRBV12-3/TRBV12-4; clone size: many; CDR3 DNA: TGTGCCAGCAACCTATCTGGGGCCAACGTCCTGACTTTC; CDR3 protein: CASNLSGANVLTF
J gene: TRBJ1-2; D gene: -; V gene: TRBV24-1; clone size: many; CDR3 DNA: TGTGCCACCAGTGATCCCCGACAGGCGTACGGCTACACCTTC; CDR3 protein: CATSDPRQAYGYTF
J gene: TRBJ2-2; D gene: TRBD1; V gene: TRBV29-1; clone size: many; CDR3 DNA: TGCAGCGTGAACAGGGGGCTCGGCGGGGAGCTGTTTTTT; CDR3 protein: CSVNRGLGGELFF
J gene: TRBJ2-1; D gene: -; V gene: TRBV9; clone size: many; CDR3 DNA: TGTGCCAGCAGCGTTAGGTCAGGCTCGCAAGGTGAGCAGTTCTTC; CDR3 protein: CASSVRSGSQGEQFF
J gene: TRBJ2-1; D gene: TRBD2; V gene: TRBV20-1; clone size: many; CDR3 DNA: TGCAGTGCTAGGCCCCCCCGGGGGGGTGTCTACAATGAGCAGTTCTTC; CDR3 protein: CSARPPRGGVYNEQFF
J gene: TRBJ2-1; D gene: -; V gene: TRBV7-2; clone size: many; CDR3 DNA: TGTGCCAGCAGCTTTAGAGCGGAGAATGAGCAGTTCTTC; CDR3 protein: CASSFRAENEQFF
J gene: TRBJ2-3; D gene: -; V gene: TRBV7-9; clone size: many; CDR3 DNA: TGTGCCAGCAGCCCCTCGGTGGGGATAGCAGATACGCAGTATTTT; CDR3 protein: CASSPSVGIADTQYF
J gene: TRBJ1-5; D gene: -; V gene: TRBV7-2; clone size: many; CDR3 DNA: TGTGCCAGCAGCTTTTCAGGGGCAGAACAGCCCCAGCATTTT; CDR3 protein: CASSFSGAEQPQHF
J gene: TRBJ2-7; D gene: TRBD1; V gene: TRBV18; clone size: -; CDR3 DNA: TGTGCCAGCTCAAACAGGGGGCCCCCCTACGAGCAGTACTTC; CDR3 protein: CASSNRGPPYEQYF
J gene: TRBJ2-1; D gene: -; V gene: TRBV20-1; clone size: -; CDR3 DNA: TGCAGTGCTCTTCAGGGCTACAATGAGCAGTTCTTC; CDR3 protein: CSALQGYNEQFF
J gene: TRBJ1-1; D gene: -; V gene: TRBV12-3/TRBV12-4; clone size: many; CDR3 DNA: TGTGCCAGCACGCCGGGCAGGGCGAGCACTGAAGCTTTCTTT; CDR3 protein: CASTPGRASTEAFF
J gene: TRBJ1-5; D gene: -; V gene: TRBV20-1; clone size: many; CDR3 DNA: TGCAGTGCTAGTCTGCTCAATCAGCCCCAGCATTTT; CDR3 protein: CSASLLNQPQHF
J gene: TRBJ1-1; D gene: -; V gene: TRBV5-1; clone size: few; CDR3 DNA: TGCGCCAGCAGCGGTTTCGGACCCATGAACACTGAAGCTTTCTTT; CDR3 protein: CASSGFGPMNTEAFF
J gene: TRBJ2-5; D gene: -; V gene: TRBV7-2; clone size: many; CDR3 DNA: TGTGCCAGCAGCTTAGGTGGGACATCGAGGAGGGAGACCCAGTACTTC; CDR3 protein: CASSLGGTSRRETQYF
J gene: TRBJ2-3; D gene: -; V gene: TRBV4-2; clone size: once; CDR3 DNA: TGTGCCAGCAGCCAAGGGGAGGCTAGCACAGATACGCAGTATTTT; CDR3 protein: CASSQGEASTDTQYF
J gene: TRBJ2-1; D gene: TRBD1; V gene: TRBV20-1; clone size: many; CDR3 DNA: TGCAGTGCTAGGGGGAGGACAGGGTCCAATGAGCAGTTCTTC; CDR3 protein: CSARGRTGSNEQFF
J gene: TRBJ2-4; D gene: -; V gene: TRBV7-9; clone size: few; CDR3 DNA: TGTGCCAGCAGCCCCCCGGGGCCACGAATAAAAAACATTCAGTACTTC; CDR3 protein: CASSPPGPRIKNIQYF
J gene: TRBJ1-1; D gene: -; V gene: TRBV5-1; clone size: few; CDR3 DNA: TGCGCCAGCAGCTTGATGGGGGACTCCGAAGCTTTCTTT; CDR3 protein: CASSLMGDSEAFF
J gene: TRBJ1-2; D gene: -; V gene: TRBV3-1; clone size: -; CDR3 DNA: TGTGCCAGCAGCCCCCGGGACCGGACGCTTTATGGCTACACCTTC; CDR3 protein: CASSPRDRTLYGYTF
J gene: TRBJ2-3; D gene: TRBD2; V gene: TRBV4-1; clone size: many; CDR3 DNA: TGCGCCAGCAGCCGGTCCGAGCGGGGGGTCACAGATACGCAGTATTTT; CDR3 protein: CASSRSERGVTDTQYF
J gene: TRBJ1-2; D gene: -; V gene: TRBV7-3; clone size: many; CDR3 DNA: TGTGCCAGCAGCTTAAGATGGGGGTCGGAAGACTACACCTTC; CDR3 protein: CASSLRWGSEDYTF
J gene: TRBJ2-2; D gene: -; V gene: TRBV20-1; clone size: many; CDR3 DNA: TGCAGTGCTACCCCTCTAAACACCGGGGAGCTGTTTTTT; CDR3 protein: CSATPLNTGELFF
J gene: TRBJ1-2; D gene: -; V gene: TRBV6-5; clone size: few; CDR3 DNA: TGTGCCAGCAGTTATCGGGGTGGCTACACCTTC; CDR3 protein: CASSYRGGYTF
J gene: TRBJ2-5; D gene: -; V gene: TRBV29-1; clone size: few; CDR3 DNA: TGCAGCGGGGGGGACTTATCTCAAGAGACCCAGTACTTC; CDR3 protein: CSGGDLSQETQYF
J gene: TRBJ2-5; D gene: -; V gene: TRBV7-2; clone size: many; CDR3 DNA: TGTGCCAGCAGCCCAGGGTATTCAGAGACCCAGTACTTC; CDR3 protein: CASSPGYSETQYF
J gene: TRBJ2-3; D gene: -; V gene: TRBV20-1; clone size: many; CDR3 DNA: TGCAGTGCTAGGAACCTTCTTGCGATTACAGATACGCAGTATTTT; CDR3 protein: CSARNLLAITDTQYF
J gene: TRBJ2-1; D gene: TRBD2; V gene: TRBV24-1; clone size: many; CDR3 DNA: TGTGCCACCAGTGATTTCGGGGGGGCAGGCTACAATGAGCAGTTCTTC; CDR3 protein: CATSDFGGAGYNEQFF
J gene: TRBJ1-4; D gene: -; V gene: TRBV7-3; clone size: many; CDR3 DNA: TGTGCCAGCAGCTTAAGGGCAGGGAATGAAAAACTGTTTTTT; CDR3 protein: CASSLRAGNEKLFF
J gene: TRBJ1-1; D gene: -; V gene: TRBV24-1; clone size: many; CDR3 DNA: TGTGCCACCAGTGGGGCGAACACTGAAGCTTTCTTT; CDR3 protein: CATSGANTEAFF
J gene: TRBJ2-5; D gene: TRBD2; V gene: TRBV20-1; clone size: -; CDR3 DNA: TGCAGTGCTAGACTCCCGCGAGGAACTAGCGGGAAAGAGACCCAGTACTTC; CDR3 protein: CSARLPRGTSGKETQYF
J gene: TRBJ2-1; D gene: TRBD1; V gene: TRBV30; clone size: -; CDR3 DNA: TGTGCCTGGAGCGGATCCGGACAGGCCTTCGGGGATGAGCAGTTCTTC; CDR3 protein: CAWSGSGQAFGDEQFF
J gene: TRBJ1-5; D gene: -; V gene: TRBV3-1; clone size: -; CDR3 DNA: TGTGCCAGCAGCGCAACAGGGAGAGGCAATCAGCCCCAGCATTTT; CDR3 protein: CASSATGRGNQPQHF
J gene: TRBJ2-7; D gene: TRBD1; V gene: TRBV11-2; clone size: -; CDR3 DNA: TGTGCCAGCAGCTCGCCGGGCGAGGGGGCGATGGGAGAGCAGTACTTC; CDR3 protein: CASSSPGEGAMGEQYF
J gene: TRBJ2-5; D gene: -; V gene: TRBV6-5; clone size: few; CDR3 DNA: TGTGCCAGCGGACTCGACAGGTACCAAGAGACCCAGTACTTC; CDR3 protein: CASGLDRYQETQYF
J gene: TRBJ2-1; D gene: -; V gene: TRBV7-8; clone size: -; CDR3 DNA: TGTGCCAGCAGCTCCTTGGGCGGTATCTACAATGAGCAGTTCTTC; CDR3 protein: CASSSLGGIYNEQFF
J gene: TRBJ1-2; D gene: TRBD1; V gene: TRBV5-1; clone size: few; CDR3 DNA: TGCGCCAGCAGCCCCTCCGGTCCTGGGACAGGGCTCCCCTACACCTTC; CDR3 protein: CASSPSGPGTGLPYTF
J gene: TRBJ2-4; D gene: -; V gene: TRBV25-1; clone size: many; CDR3 DNA: TGTGCCAGCAGTGCTTCCGGGGCCTTAGCCAAAAACATTCAGTACTTC; CDR3 protein: CASSASGALAKNIQYF
J gene: TRBJ2-7; D gene: -; V gene: TRBV4-2; clone size: few; CDR3 DNA: TGTGCCAGCAGCCAATGGGGGCTAGGGTCCTACGAGCAGTACTTC; CDR3 protein: CASSQWGLGSYEQYF
J gene: TRBJ1-2; D gene: -; V gene: TRBV3-1; clone size: -; CDR3 DNA: TGTGCCAGCAGCCAACCAGGGTACGGCTATGGCTACACCTTC; CDR3 protein: CASSQPGYGYGYTF
J gene: TRBJ1-5; D gene: -; V gene: TRBV15; clone size: -; CDR3 DNA: TGTGCCACCAGCAGAGATTGGGACAATTATCAGCCCCAGCATTTT; CDR3 protein: CATSRDWDNYQPQHF
J gene: TRBJ2-7; D gene: -; V gene: TRBV6-2/TRBV6-3; clone size: few; CDR3 DNA: TGTGCCAGCAGTTGGATCTACGAGCAGTACTTC; CDR3 protein: CASSWIYEQYF
J gene: TRBJ1-1; D gene: -; V gene: TRBV29-1; clone size: many; CDR3 DNA: TGCAGCGCCGCCGCCCCGTACACTGAAGCTTTCTTT; CDR3 protein: CSAAAPYTEAFF
J gene: TRBJ1-2; D gene: -; V gene: TRBV20-1; clone size: few; CDR3 DNA: TGCAGTGCTGGCAGGGGTATGAATGGCTACACCTTC; CDR3 protein: CSAGRGMNGYTF
J gene: TRBJ1-2; D gene: -; V gene: TRBV4-3; clone size: many; CDR3 DNA: TGCGCCAGCAGCCTTGAAGCAGGGGTTGGTAGAAACTATGGCTACACCTTC; CDR3 protein: CASSLEAGVGRNYGYTF